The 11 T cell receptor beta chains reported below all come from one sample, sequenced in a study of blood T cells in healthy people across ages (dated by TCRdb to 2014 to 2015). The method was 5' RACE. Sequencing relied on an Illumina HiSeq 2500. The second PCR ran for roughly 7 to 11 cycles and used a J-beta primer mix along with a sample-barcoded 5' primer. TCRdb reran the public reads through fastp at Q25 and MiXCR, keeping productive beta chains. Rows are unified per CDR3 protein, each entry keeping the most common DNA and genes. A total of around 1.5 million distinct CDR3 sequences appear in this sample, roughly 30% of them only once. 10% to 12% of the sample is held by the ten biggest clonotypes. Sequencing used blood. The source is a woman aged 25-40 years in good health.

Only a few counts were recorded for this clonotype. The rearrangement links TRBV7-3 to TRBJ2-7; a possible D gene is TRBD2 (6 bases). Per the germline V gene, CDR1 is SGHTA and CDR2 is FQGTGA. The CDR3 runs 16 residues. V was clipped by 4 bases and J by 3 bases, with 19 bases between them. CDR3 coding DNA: TGTGCCAGCAGCTCCCGAATCGGGAGAAAGAACTACGAGCAGTACTTC. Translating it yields CASSSRIGRKNYEQYF.

CDR3 DNA sequence: TGTGCCATCAAGGTGGGAGTAAGCACAGATACGCAGTATTTT. It codes for CAIKVGVSTDTQYF. This chain connects TRBV10-3 to TRBJ2-3; tentatively, D is TRBD2 (5 bases). This CDR3 is built from 14 residues. Trimming removed 7 bases from V and 0 bases from J, with 11 bases in between. Germline V gives CDR1 ENHRY, CDR2 SYGVKD.

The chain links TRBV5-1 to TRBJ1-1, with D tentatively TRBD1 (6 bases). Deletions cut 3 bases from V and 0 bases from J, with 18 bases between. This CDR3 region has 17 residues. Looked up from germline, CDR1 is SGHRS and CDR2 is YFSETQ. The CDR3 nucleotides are TGCGCCAGCAGCTGGGGGCCGGGACTGACTATGAACACTGAAGCTTTCTTT. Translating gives CASSWGPGLTMNTEAFF.

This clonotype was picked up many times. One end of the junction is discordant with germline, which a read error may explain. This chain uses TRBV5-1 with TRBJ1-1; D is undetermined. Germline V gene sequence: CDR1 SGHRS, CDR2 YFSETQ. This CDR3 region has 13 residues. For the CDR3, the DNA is TGTGCCAGCAGCTTAGCAGGGAACACTGAAGCTTTCTTT. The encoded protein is CASSLAGNTEAFF.

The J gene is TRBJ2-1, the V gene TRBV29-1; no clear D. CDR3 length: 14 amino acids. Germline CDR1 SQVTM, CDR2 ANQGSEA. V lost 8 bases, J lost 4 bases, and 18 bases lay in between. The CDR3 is CSFYEPYPYNEQFF. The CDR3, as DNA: TGCAGCTTTTACGAACCCTACCCTTACAATGAGCAGTTCTTC.

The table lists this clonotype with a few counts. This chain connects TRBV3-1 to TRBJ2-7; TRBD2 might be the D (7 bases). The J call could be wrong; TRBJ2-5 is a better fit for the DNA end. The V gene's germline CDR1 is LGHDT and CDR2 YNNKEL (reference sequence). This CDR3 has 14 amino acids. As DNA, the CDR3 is TGTGCCAGCAGCCAGGGGGGGCGGCGAAAGACCCAGTACTTC. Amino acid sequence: CASSQGGRRKTQYF.

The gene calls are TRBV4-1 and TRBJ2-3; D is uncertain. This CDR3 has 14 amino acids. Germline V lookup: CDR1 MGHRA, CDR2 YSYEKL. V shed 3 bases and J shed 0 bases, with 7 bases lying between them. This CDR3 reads CASSQWRSTDTQYF. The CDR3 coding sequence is TGCGCCAGCAGCCAGTGGAGAAGCACAGATACGCAGTATTTT.

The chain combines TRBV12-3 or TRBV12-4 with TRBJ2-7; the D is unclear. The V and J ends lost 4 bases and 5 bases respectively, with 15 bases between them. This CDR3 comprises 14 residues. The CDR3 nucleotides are TGTGCCAGCAGTTCCGGATTAATCAGGAACGAGCAGTACTTC. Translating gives CASSSGLIRNEQYF.

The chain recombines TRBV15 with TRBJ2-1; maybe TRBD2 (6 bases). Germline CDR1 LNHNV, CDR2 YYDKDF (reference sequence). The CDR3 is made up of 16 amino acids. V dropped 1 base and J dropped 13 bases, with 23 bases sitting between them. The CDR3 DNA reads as TGTGCCACCAGCAGAGTTTCTGCGGGGTTCCCTATGGGCCAGTTCTTC. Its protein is CATSRVSAGFPMGQFF.

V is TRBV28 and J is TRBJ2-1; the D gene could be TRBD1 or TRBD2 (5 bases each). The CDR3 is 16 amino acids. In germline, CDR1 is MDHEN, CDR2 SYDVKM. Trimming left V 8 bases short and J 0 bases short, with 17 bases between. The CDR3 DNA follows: TGTGCCAGCCTGGGAACGGGGCTTAGCTCCTACAATGAGCAGTTCTTC. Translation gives CASLGTGLSSYNEQFF.

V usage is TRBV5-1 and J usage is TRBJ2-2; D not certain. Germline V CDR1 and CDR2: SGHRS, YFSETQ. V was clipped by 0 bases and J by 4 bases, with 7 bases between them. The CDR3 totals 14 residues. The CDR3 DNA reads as TGCGCCAGCAGCTTGGGTGGGTTCACCGGGGAGCTGTTTTTT. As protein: CASSLGGFTGELFF.